This T cell receptor beta chain was obtained from a study of shared clonotypes between healthy human individuals. Comments on this clone: Antigen specificity is unknown.

General study results and limits: Investigators collected only blood, and repertoires in tissues likely differ.

This CDR3 is 15 amino acids long. The germline gives CDR1 SNHLY, CDR2 FYNNEI. J lost 5 bases, V lost 2 bases, and 9 bases had no gene match. The table came from immunoSEQ multiplex PCR; TCRdb's copy has only in-frame clones and leaves some out. Seen here are some 2.1 million clones, less than 95% observed once, and the top ten hold around 1.1%. Naive CD8 cells comprised CD45RO-negative, CCR7-positively selected cells, excluding terminally differentiated effector memory CD45RA+ cells. This chain joins TRBV2 and TRBJ2-7, with 7 bases aligning to TRBD1. The clonotype comes from a man between 18 and 29 years old in good health. Sequences were obtained from naive CD8+ T cells sorted from blood. The CDR3 is CASSESPTGNHEQYF. CDR3 sequence (DNA): TGTGCCAGCAGTGAAAGTCCGACAGGGAACCACGAGCAGTACTTC.